This T cell receptor (beta chain) was identified in a study of Graves' ophthalmopathy and Graves' hyperthyroidism (dated by TCRdb to 2016 to 2019). For the study in its entirety: Peripheral blood was collected at initial diagnosis, before any treatment. The study used TCR beta repertoire signatures to distinguish Graves' ophthalmopathy from Graves' hyperthyroidism and to predict progression to ophthalmopathy. In total, 135 blood samples were TCR-sequenced: approximately 42 ophthalmopathy, approximately 80 hyperthyroidism and about 17 hyperthyroidism-to-ophthalmopathy patients. To explore V-J signatures that separate ophthalmopathy from hyperthyroidism, a discovery set of about a hundred patients was enrolled, consisting of about 45 with ophthalmopathy and 55 to 65 with stable hyperthyroidism. For independent validation, a separate cohort was made up of some 19 hyperthyroidism patients plus 17 patients who later progressed from hyperthyroidism to ophthalmopathy. In over 5 hyperthyroidism patients, the T-cell repertoires found in thyroid tissue were compared with those found in blood. Following sampling, methimazole starting at 30 mg daily was administered to hyperthyroidism patients, and high-dose intravenous methylprednisolone was administered to ophthalmopathy patients. What the study reported, not specific to this receptor: Among expanded thyroid clonotypes with frequency above 0.001, most also showed up in blood, which suggests that blood repertoires may reflect the thyroid immune response. No statistical method was used to set the sample size in advance, and the investigators knew which group each participant was assigned to. In cross-validation, the 13-signature model distinguished ophthalmopathy from stable hyperthyroidism with less than 90% sensitivity and roughly 84% specificity, while in the test set the corresponding values were 80% and 75%. In validation, the model predicted ophthalmopathy progression with about 70% sensitivity and around 72% specificity; some twelve predicted patients were CT-confirmed with GO in a median of about 6.2 months.

TCR beta CDR3 regions were amplified from RNA transcripts for repertoire sequencing. HTBI primers and the Qiagen OneStep RT-PCR kit were used in a first-round RT-PCR, which was followed by a second-round multiplex PCR, size selection and purification. Sequencing of the libraries was carried out on an Illumina HiSeq2000 in paired-end mode with 100 bp reads. The study's own analysis went as follows. SOAPnuke was used for read processing, and reads with adapters, uncalled bases, a mean Phred below 15, or no exact constant-primer or identifier match were discarded. COPE v1.2.5 was used to merge the high-quality paired reads. Each unique nucleotide sequence was defined as a clonotype, and clonotypes were aligned to IMGT TRB V, D and J references with MiTCR v1.1. Only V-J combinations with frequency above 0.0001 were analysed, covering about 99% of repertoires. For each V-J combination, a TCR clonal expansion and chaos score was defined as F50 clonal expansion divided by the chaos observed in the TCRdist matrix. Welch's t-statistics and random forest were used to reduce the features to about a dozen V-J combinations, which were then used as input to a naive Bayes classifier. The Morisita-Horn index was used to measure how similar the thyroid and blood repertoires were. TCRdb ran its own pipeline on the public reads, namely fastp trimming at Q25 and MiXCR clone calling, and kept in-frame beta chains. One record per CDR3 amino acid sequence lists the most common genes and DNA. It is TCRdb's table, rather than the study itself, that gives the V and J calls and clone size. Recorded for this sample are a few hundred thousand distinct CDR3 sequences; under 20% of them occurred a single time. Jointly, the top ten make up 10% to 15% of the sample.

The ophthalmopathy patients had moderately to severely active disease, with a Clinical Activity Score of 3 or higher, a NOSPECS grade of 4 or higher, and a disease duration of less than 3 months. Patients with other autoimmune diseases, uncontrolled infections, pregnancy or lactation were excluded from the study. Clinical symptoms, serum thyroxine, TRAb, thyroid ultrasound and orbital computed tomography were used for diagnosis. Using Ficoll-Paque density gradient centrifugation, PBMCs were isolated from less than 11 ml of fresh peripheral blood. Trizol reagent was used to extract the total RNA, and its quality was then checked on an Agilent 2100 Bioanalyzer. This clonotype was seen at least ten times. This receptor's antigen is unknown. It has no much larger one-base neighbor in the sample; base qualities were not kept. Relative to germline, V is 5 bases shorter and J is 8 bases shorter, with 9 bases between their ends. The germline V gene encodes CDR1 SEHNR and CDR2 FQNEAQ (reference sequence). The CDR3 contains 11 residues, cysteine and phenylalanine counted. The CDR3 DNA has 33 bases and is translated from base 1.

This receptor was identified in an adult man with Graves' ophthalmopathy. The V gene is TRBV7-9 and the J gene is TRBJ1-2; no confident D gene assignment can be made. Sequencing was performed on peripheral blood. CDR3 loop: CASSRRRGYTF. The sequence in DNA is TGTGCCAGCAGCCGTCGACGCGGCTACACCTTC.